This T cell receptor (beta chain) derives from a study of CD8+ T cells in alopecia areata. The sequencing template was cDNA reverse transcribed from extracted RNA. Sequencing used immunoSEQ multiplex PCR; TCRdb keeps in-frame clones, though not all of them. The data show roughly 60,000 clones, with roughly 46% seen just once and over 20% held by the top ten. Treatment indicated: oral pan-JAK inhibitor, 5-10 mg twice daily. V was pared by 3 bases and J by 6 bases, with 15 bases between. CDR1 is SGHRS, CDR2 YFSETQ, per germline. The CDR3 contains 14 residues. This receptor was taken from a human donor with alopecia areata. The gene calls are TRBV5-1 and TRBJ1-1; D remains ambiguous. The sample was CD8+ T cells sorted from blood, taken around week 36, from a patient treated with tofacitinib. The CDR3 loop reads CASSSRRSGAEAFF. The CDR3 nucleotides read TGCGCCAGCAGCTCAAGACGGTCTGGGGCTGAAGCTTTCTTT.